This T cell receptor (beta chain) was recovered during a study of shared clonotypes between healthy human individuals. This CDR3 contains 15 residues. V gave up 2 bases and J gave up 0 bases, with 11 bases separating them. The germline gives CDR1 SGHDT, CDR2 YYEEEE. Libraries were prepared by immunoSEQ multiplex PCR; TCRdb keeps only in-frame clonotypes and omits some of them. The repertoire consists of approximately 2,000,000 clones, with 93% occurring once and the leading ten covering around 1.7%. The naive CD8 subset, CD45RO-negative cells positively selected for CCR7, excluded terminally differentiated effector memory CD45RA+ cells.

The chain carries TRBV5-6 and TRBJ2-5; D ambiguous. Sequences were obtained from naive CD8+ T cells from PBMCs. The source of this sequence is a man between 18 and 35 years old in good health. Some clones in this sample may be carry-over from other donors' samples. The CDR3 bases are TGTGCCAGCAGCTTAGCTGGACGTAACCAAGAGACCCAGTACTTC. Its translation: CASSLAGRNQETQYF.